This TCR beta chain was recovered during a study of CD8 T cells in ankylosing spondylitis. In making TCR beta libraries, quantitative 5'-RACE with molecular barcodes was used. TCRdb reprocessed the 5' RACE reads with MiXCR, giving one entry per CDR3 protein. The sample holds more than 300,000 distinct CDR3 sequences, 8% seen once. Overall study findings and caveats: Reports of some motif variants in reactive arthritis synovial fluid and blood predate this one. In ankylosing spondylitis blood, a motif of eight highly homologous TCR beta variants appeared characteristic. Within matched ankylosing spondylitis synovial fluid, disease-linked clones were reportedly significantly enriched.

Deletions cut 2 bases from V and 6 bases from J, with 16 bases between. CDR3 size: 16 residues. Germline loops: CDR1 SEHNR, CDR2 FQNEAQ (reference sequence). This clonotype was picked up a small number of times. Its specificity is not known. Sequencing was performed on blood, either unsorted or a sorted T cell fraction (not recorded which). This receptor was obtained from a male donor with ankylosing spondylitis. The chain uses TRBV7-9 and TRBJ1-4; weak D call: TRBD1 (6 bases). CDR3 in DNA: TGTGCCAGCAGCTTATTTCGTGGGGGCGCGGATGAAAAACTGTTTTTT. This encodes CASSLFRGGADEKLFF.